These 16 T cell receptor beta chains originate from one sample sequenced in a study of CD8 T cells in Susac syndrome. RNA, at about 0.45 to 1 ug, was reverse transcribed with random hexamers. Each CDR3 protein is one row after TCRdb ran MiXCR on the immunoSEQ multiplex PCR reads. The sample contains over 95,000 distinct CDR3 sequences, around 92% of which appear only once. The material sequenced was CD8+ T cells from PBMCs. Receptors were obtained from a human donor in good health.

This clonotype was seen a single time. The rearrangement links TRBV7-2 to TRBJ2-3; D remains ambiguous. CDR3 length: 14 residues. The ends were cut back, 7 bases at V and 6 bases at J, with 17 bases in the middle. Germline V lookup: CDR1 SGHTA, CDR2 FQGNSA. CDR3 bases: TGTGCCAGCATCCAAGCCGGGTCCGCGGATACGCAGTATTTT. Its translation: CASIQAGSADTQYF.

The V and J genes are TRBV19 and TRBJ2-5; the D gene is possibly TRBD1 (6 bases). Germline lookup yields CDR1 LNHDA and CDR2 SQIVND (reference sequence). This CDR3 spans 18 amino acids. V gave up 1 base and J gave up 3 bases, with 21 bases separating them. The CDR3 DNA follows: TGTGCCAGTAGTATAGGTTTCTCGGCAGGGGCGCAGAAAGAGACCCAGTACTTC. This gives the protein CASSIGFSAGAQKETQYF.

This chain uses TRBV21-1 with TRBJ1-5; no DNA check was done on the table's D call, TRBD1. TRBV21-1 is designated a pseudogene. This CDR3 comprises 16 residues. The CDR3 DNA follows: TGTGCCAGCAGCTTTCGACAGGGTAGTAGCAATCAGCCCCAGCATTTT. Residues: CASSFRQGSSNQPQHF.

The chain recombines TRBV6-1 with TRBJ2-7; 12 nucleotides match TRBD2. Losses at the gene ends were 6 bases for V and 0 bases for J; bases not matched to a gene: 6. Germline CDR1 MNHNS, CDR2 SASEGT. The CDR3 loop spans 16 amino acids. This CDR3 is CASRPLAGGPSYEQYF. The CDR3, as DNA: TGTGCCAGCAGACCCCTAGCGGGAGGGCCCTCCTACGAGCAGTACTTC.

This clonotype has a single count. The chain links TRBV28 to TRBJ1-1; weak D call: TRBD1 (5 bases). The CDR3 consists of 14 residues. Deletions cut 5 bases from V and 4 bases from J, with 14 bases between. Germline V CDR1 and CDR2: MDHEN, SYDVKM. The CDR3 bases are TGTGCCAGCAGTCTAGAGGGGTTGGCCACTGAAGCTTTCTTT. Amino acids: CASSLEGLATEAFF.

Here the CDR3 reads CSWTSGRGETQYF. In DNA, the CDR3 is TGCAGCTGGACTAGCGGGAGGGGAGAGACCCAGTACTTC. The chain links TRBV29-1 to TRBJ2-5; TRBD2 matches at 15 bases. J gave up 4 bases and V 8 bases, and 2 bases lay outside the gene matches. CDR3 length equals 13 residues. Germline CDR1 reads SQVTM; CDR2 reads ANQGSEA.

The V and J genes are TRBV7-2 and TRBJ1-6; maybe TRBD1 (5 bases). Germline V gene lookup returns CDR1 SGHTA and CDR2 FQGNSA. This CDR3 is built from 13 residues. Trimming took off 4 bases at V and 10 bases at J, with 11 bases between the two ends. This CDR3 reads CASSSEGPSPLHF. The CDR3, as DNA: TGTGCCAGCAGCTCTGAGGGACCCTCACCCCTCCACTTT. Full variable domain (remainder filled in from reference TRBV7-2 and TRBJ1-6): GAGVSQSPSNKVTEKGKDVELRCDPISGHTALYWYRQSLGQGLEFLIYFQGNSAPDKSGLPSDRFSAERTGGSVSTLTIQRTQQEDSAVYLCASSSEGPSPLHFGNGTRLTVT.

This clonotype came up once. The CDR3 spells CSARDAGGSGANVLTF. In DNA, the CDR3 is TGCAGTGCTAGAGACGCGGGGGGGTCTGGGGCCAACGTCCTGACTTTC. The rearrangement links TRBV20-1 to TRBJ2-6; 9 bases are shared with TRBD2. The CDR3 consists of 16 residues. J gave up 1 base and V 0 bases, and 1 base lay outside the gene matches. In germline, CDR1 is DFQATT, CDR2 SNEGSKA (reference sequence).

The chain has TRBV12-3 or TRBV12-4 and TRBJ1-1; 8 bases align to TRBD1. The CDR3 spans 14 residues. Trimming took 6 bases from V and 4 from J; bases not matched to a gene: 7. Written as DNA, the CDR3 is TGTGCCAGCAGCACGGACAGGGTCGCCACTGAAGCTTTCTTT. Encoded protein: CASSTDRVATEAFF.

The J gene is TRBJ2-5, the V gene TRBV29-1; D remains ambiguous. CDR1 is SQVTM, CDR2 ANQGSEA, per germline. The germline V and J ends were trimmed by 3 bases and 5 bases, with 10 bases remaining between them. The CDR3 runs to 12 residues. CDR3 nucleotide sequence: TGCAGCGTTGATTGGTCGTGGGAGACCCAGTACTTC. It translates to CSVDWSWETQYF.

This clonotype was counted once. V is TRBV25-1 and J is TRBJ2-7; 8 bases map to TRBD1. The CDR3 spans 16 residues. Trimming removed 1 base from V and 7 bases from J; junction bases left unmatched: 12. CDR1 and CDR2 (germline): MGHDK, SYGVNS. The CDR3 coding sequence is TGTGCCAGCAGTGAATTGGACAGGGCCCCGCCGGGGGAGCAGTACTTC. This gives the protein CASSELDRAPPGEQYF.

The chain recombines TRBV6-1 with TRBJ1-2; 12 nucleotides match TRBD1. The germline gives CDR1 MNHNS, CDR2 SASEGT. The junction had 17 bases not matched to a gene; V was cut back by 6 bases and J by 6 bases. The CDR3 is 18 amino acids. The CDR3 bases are TGTGCCAGCAGACACGCCCTGGGACAGGGGGCATTGAGCGATGGCTACACCTTC. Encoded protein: CASRHALGQGALSDGYTF.

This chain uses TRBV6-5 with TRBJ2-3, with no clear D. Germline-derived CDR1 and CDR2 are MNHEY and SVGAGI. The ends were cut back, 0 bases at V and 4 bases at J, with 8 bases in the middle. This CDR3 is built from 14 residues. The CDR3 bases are TGTGCCAGCAGTTACTCGGGGTTTTCAGATACGCAGTATTTT. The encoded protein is CASSYSGFSDTQYF.

The CDR3 spells CASSPFGAYGYTF. As DNA, the CDR3 is TGTGCCAGCAGCCCATTCGGGGCTTATGGCTACACCTTC. The V and J genes are TRBV7-9 and TRBJ1-2; D is perhaps TRBD1 (5 bases). V was shortened by 5 bases and J by 5 bases, with 12 bases between the two germline ends. The CDR3 has 13 residues. Germline CDR1 SEHNR, CDR2 FQNEAQ (reference sequence).

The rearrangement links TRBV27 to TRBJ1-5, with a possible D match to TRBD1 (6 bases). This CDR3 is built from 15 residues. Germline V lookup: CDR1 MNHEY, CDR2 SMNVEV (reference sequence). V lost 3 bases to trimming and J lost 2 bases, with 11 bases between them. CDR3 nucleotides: TGTGCCAGCAGTTTCAACAGGGACGGCAATCAGCCCCAGCATTTT. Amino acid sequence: CASSFNRDGNQPQHF.

CDR3 DNA sequence: TGTGCCAGCAGTGAAGGAAAAGTGAACACCGGGGAGCTGTTTTTT. Protein: CASSEGKVNTGELFF. The J gene is TRBJ2-2, the V gene TRBV2; D is uncertain. CDR1 is SNHLY, CDR2 FYNNEI, per germline. The V and J ends lost 1 base and 1 base respectively, with 7 bases between them. The length of the CDR3 is 15 residues.